This entry lists 4 T cell receptor beta chains sequenced from one sample in a study of T cell responses to AZD1222 COVID-19 vaccine. Libraries were prepared by immunoSEQ multiplex PCR; TCRdb keeps only in-frame clonotypes and omits some of them. In the table there are 100,000 to 150,000 clones, just over 85% of which are singletons. Sequencing used peripheral blood, obtained on day 0 of AZD1222 vaccination. These receptors were obtained from an adult in good health.

This rearrangement joins TRBV6-2 or TRBV6-3 to TRBJ1-5, with unresolved D. The CDR3 has 14 residues. Germline V gene sequence: CDR1 MNHEY, CDR2 SVGEGT. V was pared by 4 bases and J by 7 bases, with 14 bases between. The CDR3 coding sequence is TGTGCCAGCAGTTCAGCCCTTATGCCACAGCCCCAGCATTTT. Translated, it gives CASSSALMPQPQHF.

The genes are TRBV6-5 and TRBJ1-1, with D possibly matching TRBD1 (6 bases). Germline V gene data show CDR1 as MNHEY and CDR2 as SVGAGI. This CDR3 comprises 14 residues. With 6 bases removed from V and 1 base from J, the gap between germline ends came to 12 bases. The CDR3 bases are TGTGCCAGCAGATTAAAACAGGGGAACACTGAAGCTTTCTTT. Amino acids: CASRLKQGNTEAFF.

V is TRBV15 and J is TRBJ1-2; TRBD1 matches at 12 bases. CDR3 length equals 19 residues. Germline lookup yields CDR1 LNHNV and CDR2 YYDKDF (reference sequence). The V segment lost 5 bases and the J segment 0 bases; nucleotides outside the gene matches: 13. The CDR3 DNA reads TGTGCCACCAGCCGCTTCAGTGGGACAGGGGGCCCTCCTAACTATGGCTACACCTTC. It specifies CATSRFSGTGGPPNYGYTF.

The gene calls are TRBV7-9 and TRBJ1-1, with D unresolved. The CDR3 spans 14 residues. V dropped 1 base and J dropped 2 bases, with 8 bases sitting between them. The germline V gene encodes CDR1 SEHNR and CDR2 FQNEAQ (reference sequence). The CDR3 protein is CASSLVAGNTEAFF. CDR3 nucleotides: TGTGCCAGCAGCTTAGTCGCGGGAAACACTGAAGCTTTCTTT.